The 9 T cell receptor beta chains presented below share a single source sample, sequenced in a study of shared clonotypes between healthy human individuals. The method was immunoSEQ multiplex PCR; TCRdb's version includes in-frame clones alone and lacks a portion of them. Of fewer than 1.6 million clones in the sample, around 98.5% were seen once. The sample consisted of naive CD4+ T cells sorted from blood. Subset meaning: CD45RA+ positively selected. These receptors were collected from a man under 40 in good health.

This clone was seen a single time. The rearrangement links TRBV7-3 to TRBJ1-2; no clear D gene. This CDR3 is 13 amino acids long. Deletions cut 5 bases from V and 8 bases from J, with 15 bases between. Germline V gene lookup returns CDR1 SGHTA and CDR2 FQGTGA. The CDR3 region has the DNA TGTGCCAGCAGCCCACGTGAGGGCGGCGGCTACACCTTC. Residues: CASSPREGGGYTF.

The chain carries TRBV18 and TRBJ2-3, with TRBD1 identical over 9 bases. The V gene end was trimmed by 1 base and the J gene end by 2 bases; junction bases not matched to a gene: 7. The CDR3 has 17 residues. Germline V lookup: CDR1 KGHSH, CDR2 LQKENI. The CDR3, as DNA: TGTGCCAGCTCACCACTAGGGACAGGGCTAAACACAGATACGCAGTATTTT. Encoded protein: CASSPLGTGLNTDTQYF.

The chain carries TRBV2 and TRBJ1-1; D gene uncertain. Germline CDR1 reads SNHLY; CDR2 reads FYNNEI. The CDR3 loop spans 19 amino acids. V dropped 5 bases and J dropped 1 base, with 26 bases sitting between them. CDR3 sequence reads: CASSWDTFRELDENTEAFF. The CDR3 DNA follows: TGTGCCAGCAGTTGGGATACCTTTCGGGAGCTGGACGAGAACACTGAAGCTTTCTTT.

The V gene is TRBV7-9, the J gene TRBJ1-2; unclear D gene. Between the trimmed V and J ends, which lost 0 bases and 8 bases, there was a span of 16 bases. Per germline, CDR1 SEHNR and CDR2 FQNEAQ (reference sequence). The CDR3 runs to 15 residues. Here the CDR3 reads CASSLASREHRGYTF. Here the CDR3 DNA reads TGTGCCAGCAGCTTAGCCTCGCGGGAGCATCGCGGCTACACCTTC.

V usage is TRBV7-2 and J usage is TRBJ2-7; maybe TRBD2 (6 bases). The CDR3 loop spans 14 amino acids. The germline V gene encodes CDR1 SGHTA and CDR2 FQGNSA. Trimming removed 5 bases at V and 2 bases at J, with 13 bases between. The CDR3 loop reads CASSQSAGTYEQYF. The DNA for the CDR3 is TGTGCCAGCAGCCAATCGGCGGGGACCTACGAGCAGTACTTC.

This sequence joins TRBV5-1 and TRBJ2-5; 9 bases fit TRBD1. This CDR3 contains 14 residues. The V and J ends lost 3 bases and 6 bases, in that order; junction bases with no gene match: 6. In germline, CDR1 is SGHRS, CDR2 YFSETQ. The CDR3 is CASSWDREEKTQYF. DNA of the CDR3: TGCGCCAGCAGCTGGGACAGGGAGGAGAAGACCCAGTACTTC.

A word on this clone: The same CDR3 can be traced to other DNA sequences in this sample. The V gene is TRBV2, the J gene TRBJ2-7; tentatively, D is TRBD1 (5 bases). This CDR3 is 12 amino acids long. V lost 6 bases to trimming and J lost 3 bases, with 9 bases between them. Germline lookup yields CDR1 SNHLY and CDR2 FYNNEI. The CDR3 DNA reads TGTGCCAGCAGCGAAACAGGCTACGAGCAGTACTTC. This gives the protein CASSETGYEQYF.

This sequence joins TRBV6-1 and TRBJ1-3; a possible D gene is TRBD1 (5 bases). CDR1 is MNHNS, CDR2 SASEGT, per germline. Trimming took off 1 base at V and 8 bases at J, with 18 bases between the two ends. This CDR3 spans 16 amino acids. CDR3 DNA sequence: TGTGCCAGCAGTGAAGGGCCGGACCCTAGGGGTTACACCATATATTTT. The encoded protein is CASSEGPDPRGYTIYF.

With respect to this clone: The sample has other DNA sequences that encode this CDR3 too. The CDR3 sequence: CASSIRGGEQFF. CDR3 coding DNA: TGTGCCAGTAGTATAAGGGGCGGTGAGCAGTTCTTC. This sequence joins TRBV19 and TRBJ2-1, with D perhaps matching TRBD1 (5 bases). Per germline, CDR1 LNHDA and CDR2 SQIVND (reference sequence). The V gene lost 2 bases and the J gene lost 9 bases, with 8 bases spanning the gap. The CDR3 length is 12 residues.